Included here is one T cell receptor (beta chain) sequence, with context. The data were produced by immunoSEQ multiplex PCR, yet TCRdb's version contains in-frame clones alone and is incomplete. This table has some 15,000 clones, 82% appearing once. The CDR3 covers 16 residues. Germline V gives CDR1 MDHEN, CDR2 SYDVKM. V dropped 3 bases and J dropped 0; count of bases not matched to a gene: 8. The sample comes from a study of technical replicates of blood from a handful of donors. The source is a human donor in good health. Some clones in this sample may be carry-over from other donors' samples. The chain is built from TRBV28 and TRBJ2-7; 7 bases fit TRBD2. Sequenced material: PBMCs. DNA of the CDR3: TGTGCCAGCAGTTTGGCCGGGGCGGGAGACTCCTACGAGCAGTACTTC. Amino acids: CASSLAGAGDSYEQYF.